The 24 T cell receptor beta chains below come from one sample, sequenced in a study of T cell responses to AZD1222 COVID-19 vaccine. Some clones are missing from TCRdb's copy, which holds only in-frame ones; the method was immunoSEQ multiplex PCR. The data show some 84,000 clones, 86% seen once. Sequenced here: peripheral blood, sampled on day 0 of AZD1222 vaccination. The receptors here all came from an adult in good health.

V usage is TRBV7-2 and J usage is TRBJ2-2; 11 bases map to TRBD1. The CDR3 is made up of 17 amino acids. The germline V gene encodes CDR1 SGHTA and CDR2 FQGNSA. V trimming: 5 bases; J trimming: 1 base; junction bases outside the gene matches: 6. The CDR3 coding sequence is TGTGCCAGCAGCCTCGGACAGGGGGCGAGGAACACCGGGGAGCTGTTTTTT. Protein product: CASSLGQGARNTGELFF.

V gene TRBV28 combines with J gene TRBJ1-5; D is possibly TRBD1 (5 bases). CDR3 size: 12 residues. Germline lookup yields CDR1 MDHEN and CDR2 SYDVKM. Trimming stripped 11 bases from V and 5 bases from J, with 13 bases between. The DNA of the CDR3 is TGTGCCTGCAAGGGGAGAGATCAGCCCCAGCATTTT. This sequence encodes CACKGRDQPQHF.

This chain joins TRBV3-1 (or the pseudogene TRBV3-2) and TRBJ1-5, with a tentative D call TRBD1 (6 bases). The CDR3 contains 14 residues. The V gene lost 2 bases and the J gene lost 4 bases, with 9 bases spanning the gap. Germline CDR1 and CDR2: LGHDT and YNNKEL (reference sequence). The CDR3 reads CASSQTTGNQPQHF. The CDR3 coding sequence is TGTGCCAGCAGCCAAACGACAGGTAATCAGCCCCAGCATTTT.

This rearrangement joins TRBV19 to TRBJ1-1, with D uncertain. Trimming took off 3 bases at V and 0 bases at J, with 8 bases between the two ends. Germline V gives CDR1 LNHDA, CDR2 SQIVND (reference sequence). The CDR3 is 14 residues long. The CDR3 DNA is TGTGCCAGTAGTATTCTCCCAATGAACACTGAAGCTTTCTTT. This sequence encodes CASSILPMNTEAFF.

The table lists this clone with a few counts. The chain employs TRBV7-9 and TRBJ2-2, with unresolved D. CDR3 length: 12 residues. V was cut by 4 bases and J by 6 bases, with 6 bases left in between. Germline V CDR1 and CDR2: SEHNR, FQNEAQ (reference sequence). Written as DNA, the CDR3 is TGTGCCAGCAGCTGGGATCCCGGGGAGCTGTTTTTT. It specifies CASSWDPGELFF.

The chain couples TRBV4-1 to TRBJ1-2; 8 bases fit TRBD1. Germline V lookup: CDR1 MGHRA, CDR2 YSYEKL. With 0 bases clipped from V and 5 bases from J, the junction kept 5 bases outside the gene matches. The CDR3 spans 15 residues. The CDR3 here is CASSQEMGQAYGYTF. As DNA, the CDR3 is TGCGCCAGCAGCCAAGAGATGGGACAGGCATATGGCTACACCTTC.

V and J are TRBV15 and TRBJ1-2, with no clear D. The CDR3 is made up of 13 amino acids. CDR1 is LNHNV, CDR2 YYDKDF, per germline (reference sequence). Trimming pared 0 bases from V and 4 bases from J, leaving 6 bases between. The chain's CDR3 is CATSRDGPYGYTF. CDR3 bases: TGTGCCACCAGCAGAGATGGGCCCTATGGCTACACCTTC.

CDR3 DNA: TGCGCCAGCTCCCTTGAAATGGTGTCAGCGGGCCACTCCTACGAGCAGTACTTC. Translating gives CASSLEMVSAGHSYEQYF. The V gene is TRBV4-1, the J gene TRBJ2-7, with a possible D match to TRBD2 (6 bases). The CDR3 consists of 18 residues. In germline, CDR1 is MGHRA, CDR2 YSYEKL. V was cut by 8 bases and J by 0 bases, with 26 bases left in between.

V usage is TRBV10-2 and J usage is TRBJ1-1, with D possibly matching TRBD1 (5 bases). The CDR3 runs to 12 residues. Germline V gene sequence: CDR1 WSHSY, CDR2 SAAADI. Trimming pared 2 bases from V and 6 bases from J, leaving 7 bases between. In nucleotides, the CDR3 is TGCGCCAGCAGTGAGGTGGGGGCTGAAGCTTTCTTT. Its translation is CASSEVGAEAFF.

V gene TRBV5-1 combines with J gene TRBJ2-3, with D possibly TRBD2 on 6 matching bases. The CDR3 has 14 residues. V lost 3 bases to trimming and J lost 7 bases, with 15 bases between them. Germline CDR1 and CDR2: SGHRS and YFSETQ. CDR3 loop: CASSSGTAENTQYF. DNA of the CDR3: TGCGCCAGCAGCTCCGGGACTGCGGAGAATACGCAGTATTTT.

This clone came up once. The chain employs TRBV3-1 (or the pseudogene TRBV3-2) and TRBJ1-3; TRBD1 agrees at 8 bases. The germline V gene encodes CDR1 LGHDT and CDR2 YNNKEL (reference sequence). J gave up 2 bases and V 6 bases, and 6 bases lay outside the gene matches. The CDR3 contains 15 residues. The CDR3 DNA is TGTGCCAGCAGATTCGACAGGGGCGCTGGAAACACCATATATTTT. Translated: CASRFDRGAGNTIYF.

The rearrangement joins TRBV27 to TRBJ2-4; D perhaps matches TRBD2 (6 bases). The germline CDR1 and CDR2 sequences are MNHEY and SMNVEV (reference sequence). The CDR3 consists of 14 residues. Trimming shortened V by 5 bases and J by 3 bases, and 11 bases separated the two germline ends. The CDR3 spells CASSLRDGKNIQYF. The CDR3 DNA reads TGTGCCAGCAGTCTGCGGGACGGCAAAAACATTCAGTACTTC.

The rearrangement uses TRBV6-2 or TRBV6-3 and TRBJ1-5, with 9 nucleotides matching TRBD1. The CDR3 consists of 19 residues. Germline V gives CDR1 MNHEY, CDR2 SVGEGT. Germline trimming cut 4 bases from V and 4 bases from J; bases unmatched to any gene: 17. Written as DNA, the CDR3 is TGTGCCAGCAGTTCGAAACTGGACAGGGGCGCTATTCGGAATCAGCCCCAGCATTTT. This translates into CASSSKLDRGAIRNQPQHF.

The chain uses TRBV6-4 and TRBJ2-7; D may be TRBD1 or TRBD2 (5 bases each). This CDR3 is 15 amino acids long. The germline gives CDR1 MRHNA, CDR2 SNTAGT. Between the trimmed V and J ends, which lost 4 bases and 2 bases, there was a span of 15 bases. CDR3 coding DNA: TGTGCCAGCAGTGGTGAGGGGCCCTTCGCCTACGAGCAGTACTTC. Its translation: CASSGEGPFAYEQYF.

The J gene is TRBJ2-3, the V gene TRBV19, with TRBD1 matching over 7 bases. V lost 3 bases to trimming and J lost 0 bases; unmatched junction nucleotides: 6. The CDR3 is 16 amino acids. Per germline, CDR1 LNHDA and CDR2 SQIVND (reference sequence). The CDR3, as DNA: TGTGCCAGTAGTATTCCCGGGACAGATAGCACAGATACGCAGTATTTT. Its translation: CASSIPGTDSTDTQYF.

In this sample, this clone turned up a few times. The chain links TRBV5-5 to TRBJ1-2; D may be TRBD1 (5 bases). The CDR3 totals 14 residues. Trimming cost V 5 bases and J 2 bases, with 13 bases left between them. The V gene's germline CDR1 is SGHKS and CDR2 YYEKEE (reference sequence). In nucleotides, the CDR3 is TGTGCCAGCAGGTCCGGGGCAGCAAACTATGGCTACACCTTC. Amino acids: CASRSGAANYGYTF.

Remarks on this clone: Other nucleotide sequences in the sample specify the same CDR3. V gene TRBV7-9 combines with J gene TRBJ1-1; no definite D call. The CDR3 has 13 residues. Germline assignment: CDR1 SEHNR and CDR2 FQNEAQ (reference sequence). The germline V and J ends were trimmed by 3 bases and 0 bases, with 5 bases remaining between them. The CDR3, as DNA: TGTGCCAGCAGCTTTGATATGAACACTGAAGCTTTCTTT. Translating gives CASSFDMNTEAFF.

The chain recombines TRBV7-2 with TRBJ2-5; 10 nucleotides agree with TRBD2. The CDR3 extends over 15 amino acids. Germline assignment: CDR1 SGHTA and CDR2 FQGNSA. V was pared by 5 bases and J by 2 bases, with 5 bases of the junction left unmatched. The CDR3 sequence is CASSLQLAGQETQYF. Here the CDR3 DNA reads TGTGCCAGCAGCCTCCAACTAGCGGGACAAGAGACCCAGTACTTC.

The chain carries TRBV7-3 and TRBJ1-4; D ambiguous. Deletions cut 0 bases from V and 8 bases from J, with 22 bases between. CDR3 length equals 18 residues. Germline CDR1 SGHTA, CDR2 FQGTGA. The CDR3 region is CASSLTSHSGPGEEKLFF. The CDR3 bases are TGTGCCAGCAGCTTAACCTCTCATTCTGGGCCCGGTGAGGAAAAACTGTTTTTT.

J is TRBJ2-3 and V is TRBV21-1; TRBD2 is the table's D call and was not checked against the DNA. TRBV21-1 is listed as a pseudogene. The CDR3 covers 18 residues. CDR3 nucleotides: TGTGCCAGCAGCACCTTGGCGGGGACTAGCGGACGCACAGATACGCAGTATTTT. It encodes CASSTLAGTSGRTDTQYF.

This clone was seen a single time. The chain is built from TRBV6-5 and TRBJ1-4; no clear D gene. Germline V gives CDR1 MNHEY, CDR2 SVGAGI. This CDR3 region has 14 residues. V dropped 6 bases and J dropped 0 bases, with 8 bases sitting between them. DNA for the CDR3: TGTGCCAGCAGACCAGGCTCAACTAATGAAAAACTGTTTTTT. Its protein product is CASRPGSTNEKLFF.

This rearrangement joins TRBV6-5 to TRBJ1-1; a weak D match, TRBD1 (5 bases). V was clipped by 4 bases and J by 0 bases, with 15 bases between them. The CDR3 extends over 16 amino acids. Looked up from germline, CDR1 is MNHEY and CDR2 is SVGAGI. CDR3 DNA sequence: TGTGCCAGCAGTTTTCCGGCCGGGGGGATGAACACTGAAGCTTTCTTT. Translation gives CASSFPAGGMNTEAFF.

The chain has TRBV19 and TRBJ1-1; maybe TRBD1 (6 bases). CDR1 is LNHDA, CDR2 SQIVND, per germline (reference sequence). The CDR3 totals 14 residues. V lost 6 bases, J lost 4 bases, and 15 bases lay in between. The CDR3 sequence is CASSPGQGRTEAFF. The CDR3 nucleotides are TGTGCCAGTAGCCCAGGCCAGGGGCGCACTGAAGCTTTCTTT.

Here the CDR3 reads CAISEGPGETDTQYF. The CDR3 nucleotides are TGTGCCATCAGTGAGGGTCCGGGAGAGACAGATACGCAGTATTTT. V gene TRBV10-3 combines with J gene TRBJ2-3; TRBD2 might be the D (6 bases). V gave up 2 bases and J gave up 3 bases, with 12 bases separating them. Per germline, CDR1 ENHRY and CDR2 SYGVKD. The CDR3 runs 15 residues.